The 16 T cell receptor beta chains below come from one sample, sequenced in a study of blood T cell repertoires in COVID-19. Profiled with immunoSEQ multiplex PCR; TCRdb holds only in-frame clones, not every one. This sample has some 56,000 clones, with roughly 79% found just once. The sample consisted of peripheral blood. The receptors originated from a woman aged 80 or over with active or convalescent COVID-19.

The chain carries TRBV10-3 and TRBJ2-3; a possible D gene is TRBD2 (6 bases). Germline values: CDR1 ENHRY, CDR2 SYGVKD. V shed 5 bases and J shed 2 bases, with 11 bases lying between them. The length of the CDR3 is 14 residues. The DNA for the CDR3 is TGTGCCATCAGTCCGGGACTTTCCACAGATACGCAGTATTTT. Residues: CAISPGLSTDTQYF.

The rearrangement joins TRBV4-2 to TRBJ2-5, with 11 bases aligning to TRBD2. This CDR3 region has 19 residues. Trimming cost V 0 bases and J 5 bases; bases outside gene matches: 14. Germline V gives CDR1 LGHNA, CDR2 YNFKEQ. The CDR3 protein is CASSQDSISASGGWETQYF. Here the CDR3 DNA reads TGTGCCAGCAGCCAAGATTCGATTTCGGCTAGCGGGGGGTGGGAGACCCAGTACTTC.

The chain is built from TRBV3-1 (or the pseudogene TRBV3-2) and TRBJ1-5, with 9 bases lining up with TRBD1. The V gene's germline CDR1 is LGHDT and CDR2 YNNKEL (reference sequence). The CDR3 has 19 residues. J was trimmed by 5 bases and V by 0 bases; bases with no gene match: 14. The CDR3 sequence is CASSQDPGTGIPSYQPQHF. The DNA for the CDR3 is TGTGCCAGCAGCCAAGACCCCGGGACAGGGATCCCCAGTTATCAGCCCCAGCATTTT.

Many counts were recorded for this clone. V is TRBV7-3 and J is TRBJ2-1; 11 bases agree with TRBD1. The length of the CDR3 is 13 residues. Per germline, CDR1 SGHTA and CDR2 FQGTGA. J lost 12 bases, V lost 5 bases, and 6 bases had no gene match. CDR3 DNA: TGTGCCAGCAGCCAAGGGACAGGGGGTTGGCAGTTCTTC. Protein product: CASSQGTGGWQFF.

The J gene is TRBJ1-6, the V gene TRBV21-1; TRBD1 was called by the table and not checked on the DNA. TRBV21-1 is labeled a pseudogene. The CDR3 consists of 17 residues. The CDR3 DNA is TGTGCCAGCTCCCTCTTGATATACAGGGAGAATAATTCACCCCTCCACTTT. It specifies CASSLLIYRENNSPLHF.

J is TRBJ1-4 and V is TRBV3-1 (or the pseudogene TRBV3-2), with D perhaps TRBD1 (6 bases). The CDR3 sequence is 15 residues long. Trimming shortened V by 3 bases and J by 8 bases, and 16 bases separated the two germline ends. Germline V gene sequence: CDR1 LGHDT, CDR2 YNNKEL (reference sequence). The CDR3 nucleotides read TGTGCCAGCAGCCAGGAAATGACAGGCGGAGAAAAACTGTTTTTT. Its translation: CASSQEMTGGEKLFF.

The rearrangement links TRBV18 to TRBJ2-2, with 7 bases matching TRBD2. With 0 bases clipped from V and 3 bases from J, the junction kept 16 bases outside the gene matches. Germline CDR1 and CDR2: KGHSH and LQKENI. This CDR3 contains 20 residues. CDR3 in amino acids: CASSPPSESRLRGDTGELFF. The CDR3 nucleotides are TGTGCCAGCTCACCACCGAGTGAGTCCAGGCTCCGGGGGGACACCGGGGAGCTGTTTTTT.

This clone occurred once. V is TRBV2 and J is TRBJ2-7, with 8 bases that match TRBD1. Germline loops: CDR1 SNHLY, CDR2 FYNNEI. V dropped 1 base and J dropped 5; count of bases not matched to a gene: 4. This CDR3 is built from 14 residues. CDR3 amino acids: CASSEGDRIHEQYF. In DNA form, the CDR3 reads TGTGCCAGCAGTGAAGGGGACAGGATCCACGAGCAGTACTTC.

The V gene is TRBV6-6, the J gene TRBJ1-1, with a weak D call TRBD1 (6 bases). The V end lost 2 bases, the J end lost 0 bases, and 10 bases lay between the germline ends. The CDR3 runs to 15 residues. Germline V CDR1 and CDR2: MNHNY, SVGAGI (reference sequence). The CDR3 DNA sequence: TGTGCCAGCAGTTACCCCACAGGGCTGAACACTGAAGCTTTCTTT. Its translation: CASSYPTGLNTEAFF.

The genes are TRBV25-1 and TRBJ2-5; unclear D gene. CDR1 MGHDK and CDR2 SYGVNS come from the germline V gene. The CDR3 consists of 12 residues. The ends were cut back, 3 bases at V and 4 bases at J, with 6 bases in the middle. CDR3 DNA: TGTGCCAGCAGTGAGGCAGGAGAGACCCAGTACTTC. This gives the protein CASSEAGETQYF.

The chain recombines TRBV6-6 with TRBJ2-7; no clear D gene. CDR3 length: 12 residues. The ends were cut back, 6 bases at V and 3 bases at J, with 9 bases in the middle. CDR1 MNHNY and CDR2 SVGAGI come from the germline V gene (reference sequence). As DNA, the CDR3 is TGTGCCAGCAGCCCGACATACTACGAGCAGTACTTC. Translating it yields CASSPTYYEQYF.

The chain employs TRBV30 and TRBJ2-7; D remains ambiguous. The CDR3 has 11 residues. Looked up from germline, CDR1 is GTSNPN and CDR2 is SVGIG (reference sequence). Between the trimmed V and J ends, which lost 7 bases and 6 bases, there was a span of 13 bases. The CDR3 loop is CAFLVQSEQYF. DNA for the CDR3: TGTGCCTTCCTAGTTCAGAGCGAGCAGTACTTC.

This chain links TRBV11-2 with TRBJ2-5, with TRBD1 identical over 7 bases. The CDR3 is made up of 14 amino acids. Losses at the gene ends were 8 bases for V and 4 bases for J; bases not matched to a gene: 10. CDR1 is SGHAT, CDR2 FQNNGV, per germline. The CDR3 protein is CASGVSDRRETQYF. The CDR3 DNA follows: TGTGCCAGCGGGGTTTCGGACAGGCGAGAGACCCAGTACTTC.

The chain uses TRBV5-5 and TRBJ2-3; D may be TRBD2 (6 bases). V lost 4 bases and J lost 2, with 17 bases in between. The CDR3 covers 16 residues. Germline V CDR1 and CDR2: SGHKS, YYEKEE (reference sequence). The CDR3 bases are TGTGCCAGCAGCGTGCCTCGGGGGACCCCCACAGATACGCAGTATTTT. Amino acids: CASSVPRGTPTDTQYF.

At least ten counts were recorded for this clone. V and J are TRBV6-1 and TRBJ2-7; D remains unclear. The length of the CDR3 is 15 residues. The V gene lost 1 base and the J gene lost 0 bases, with 10 bases spanning the gap. Germline CDR1 and CDR2: MNHNS and SASEGT. CDR3 nucleotide sequence: TGTGCCAGCAGTGAAGTTGTGCCCAGCTCCTACGAGCAGTACTTC. It translates to CASSEVVPSSYEQYF.

The rearrangement links TRBV7-2 to TRBJ1-1; the match to TRBD1 covers 10 bases. Germline V gene lookup returns CDR1 SGHTA and CDR2 FQGNSA. The CDR3 extends over 13 amino acids. Trimming took 0 bases from V and 10 from J; bases not matched to a gene: 2. As DNA, the CDR3 is TGTGCCAGCAGCTTAGCGGGACAGGGGCGAGCTTTCTTT. This gives the protein CASSLAGQGRAFF.